Presented here are 15 T cell receptor beta chains from one specimen sequenced in a study of T cells in Graves' hyperthyroidism and ophthalmopathy. The source material, RNA transcripts, was used to amplify TCR beta CDR3 regions. The HTBI primer set was used in a first-round RT-PCR of the TCR CDR3. TCRdb fed the multiplex PCR reads into MiXCR, producing one record per CDR3 protein. The sample holds hundreds of thousands of distinct CDR3 sequences, roughly 17% seen once. The sample comprised blood. The source of these receptors is a woman aged 18-29 years with Graves' hyperthyroidism.

This clonotype was seen many times. The chain joins TRBV7-6 to TRBJ2-3; 7 nucleotides align to TRBD2. Germline loops: CDR1 SGHVS, CDR2 FNYEAQ. The CDR3 has 16 residues. Germline trimming cut 5 bases from V and 3 bases from J; bases unmatched to any gene: 11. CDR3 sequence (DNA): TGTGCCAGCAGCCCCCGTAGCGGGCTGGCTACAGATACGCAGTATTTT. Translating gives CASSPRSGLATDTQYF.

The chain uses TRBV6-5 and TRBJ2-1; 7 bases agree with TRBD2. V shed 4 bases, J shed 9 bases, and the junction held 3 bases outside the gene matches. The CDR3 is made up of 12 amino acids. In germline, CDR1 is MNHEY, CDR2 SVGAGI. The CDR3 loop reads CASSLLAREQFF. The CDR3 DNA sequence: TGTGCCAGCAGTTTACTAGCGCGTGAGCAGTTCTTC.

This clonotype was seen a few times. CDR3 nucleotides: TGTGCCAGCAGTTTACCCCACCGCAACTACGAGCAGTACTTC. Protein product: CASSLPHRNYEQYF. The chain links TRBV28 to TRBJ2-7; D is unclear. V lost 2 bases, J lost 3 bases, and 11 bases lay in between. CDR3 length: 14 residues. Germline V gives CDR1 MDHEN, CDR2 SYDVKM.

V gene TRBV5-1 combines with J gene TRBJ1-1; TRBD1 might be the D (5 bases). Germline CDR1 and CDR2: SGHRS and YFSETQ. CDR3 length: 15 amino acids. The V end was cut by 6 bases, the J end by 2 bases, with 17 bases between. The CDR3 coding sequence is TGCGCCAGCACTCTGGGGGGGTGGACCAACACTGAAGCTTTCTTT. This translates into CASTLGGWTNTEAFF. The full variable domain, with the rest looked up from reference TRBV5-1 and TRBJ1-1, is KAGVTQTPRYLIKTRGQQVTLSCSPISGHRSVSWYQQTPGQGLQFLFEYFSETQRNKGNFPGRFSGRQFSNSRSEMNVSTLELGDSALYLCASTLGGWTNTEAFFGQGTRLTVV.

In this sample, this clonotype turned up many times. The chain combines TRBV20-1 with TRBJ1-1; 9 bases fit TRBD1. The CDR3 spans 12 residues. J was trimmed by 5 bases and V by 6 bases; bases with no gene match: 4. Germline lookup yields CDR1 DFQATT and CDR2 SNEGSKA (reference sequence). The CDR3 region is CSAKTGGTEAFF. The CDR3 DNA sequence: TGCAGTGCCAAGACAGGGGGAACTGAAGCTTTCTTT.

This clonotype was seen a handful of times. The rearrangement joins TRBV19 to TRBJ1-3; TRBD1 matches at 9 bases. The CDR3 extends over 17 amino acids. J lost 0 bases, V lost 6 bases, and 9 bases had no gene match. Germline V lookup: CDR1 LNHDA, CDR2 SQIVND (reference sequence). The CDR3: CASRTPGTGSSGNTIYF. The DNA for the CDR3 is TGTGCCAGTAGAACTCCCGGGACAGGGAGCTCTGGAAACACCATATATTTT.

This clonotype has a count of ten or more. The rearrangement uses TRBV29-1 and TRBJ1-1; D uncertain. Trimming stripped 8 bases from V and 8 bases from J, with 18 bases between. The germline V gene encodes CDR1 SQVTM and CDR2 ANQGSEA. The CDR3 length is 12 residues. In DNA, the CDR3 is TGCAGCTGGACGCGCCTGAAGGGAGAAGCTTTCTTT. It yields the protein CSWTRLKGEAFF.

This clonotype appeared a few times. The genes are TRBV6-9 and TRBJ2-1; 9 bases are shared with TRBD2. The CDR3 is 16 amino acids. The junction had 6 bases not matched to a gene; V was cut back by 4 bases and J by 2 bases. Germline V gene sequence: CDR1 MNHGY, CDR2 SVAAGI. The CDR3 bases are TGTGCCAGCAGTTTCCCTCGCGGGGGGGCCTACAATGAGCAGTTCTTC. Amino acid sequence: CASSFPRGGAYNEQFF.

V is TRBV5-1 and J is TRBJ2-1; D gene ambiguous. Germline V gene data show CDR1 as SGHRS and CDR2 as YFSETQ. V shed 1 base and J shed 5 bases, with 13 bases lying between them. The CDR3 runs 15 residues. The CDR3 here is CASSLPDQVHNEQFF. For the CDR3, the DNA is TGCGCCAGCAGCTTGCCAGACCAGGTACACAATGAGCAGTTCTTC. Full variable domain (outside the CDR3, taken from reference TRBV5-1 and TRBJ2-1): KAGVTQTPRYLIKTRGQQVTLSCSPISGHRSVSWYQQTPGQGLQFLFEYFSETQRNKGNFPGRFSGRQFSNSRSEMNVSTLELGDSALYLCASSLPDQVHNEQFFGPGTRLTVL.

The chain employs TRBV24-1 and TRBJ2-1; D is perhaps TRBD2 (6 bases). This CDR3 contains 15 residues. V lost 3 bases and J lost 2, with 10 bases in between. CDR1 is KGHDR, CDR2 SFDVKD, per germline. This CDR3 reads CATSDASGPYNEQFF. CDR3 bases: TGTGCCACCAGTGATGCGAGCGGGCCCTACAATGAGCAGTTCTTC.

This clonotype was picked up a small number of times. The chain is built from TRBV20-1 and TRBJ1-1, with D perhaps matching TRBD1 (6 bases). The V gene lost 0 bases and the J gene lost 10 bases, with 12 bases spanning the gap. Germline V CDR1 and CDR2: DFQATT, SNEGSKA (reference sequence). The CDR3 runs to 12 residues. The CDR3 loop reads CSAREGGAPAFF. CDR3 in DNA: TGCAGTGCTAGAGAAGGGGGGGCACCAGCTTTCTTT.

As regards this clonotype: This could be a read error, since a much larger clone is one nucleotide away. The chain employs TRBV3-1 and TRBJ2-1; 7 bases fit TRBD2. This CDR3 region has 13 residues. CDR1 and CDR2 (germline): LGHDT, YNNKEL (reference sequence). The CDR3 protein is CAERGPEPYEQFF. CDR3 nucleotides: TGCGCTGAGCGGGGCCCGGAGCCCTATGAGCAGTTCTTC.

The table lists this clonotype with a few counts. The rearrangement links TRBV3-1 to TRBJ2-5; TRBD2 agrees at 9 bases. The length of the CDR3 is 16 residues. Trimming took 2 bases from V and 2 from J; bases not matched to a gene: 6. Germline CDR1 and CDR2: LGHDT and YNNKEL (reference sequence). CDR3 DNA sequence: TGTGCCAGCAGCCAATTCCTAGCGGGACTTCAAGAGACCCAGTACTTC. This gives the protein CASSQFLAGLQETQYF.

This clonotype was seen many times. V and J are TRBV3-1 and TRBJ1-6, with D perhaps TRBD1 (5 bases). CDR1 LGHDT and CDR2 YNNKEL come from the germline V gene (reference sequence). CDR3 length equals 15 residues. V lost 0 bases to trimming and J lost 7 bases, with 10 bases between them. Here the CDR3 DNA reads TGTGCCAGCAGCCAAGACCCAGGGACGAATTCACCCCTCCACTTT. It specifies CASSQDPGTNSPLHF. Full variable domain (remainder filled in from reference TRBV3-1 and TRBJ1-6): DTAVSQTPKYLVTQMGNDKSIKCEQNLGHDTMYWYKQDSKKFLKIMFSYNNKELIINETVPNRFSPKSPDKAHLNLHINSLELGDSAVYFCASSQDPGTNSPLHFGNGTRLTVT.

This clonotype turned up a few times. The J gene is TRBJ2-1, the V gene TRBV6-8; TRBD1 matches 11 bases. CDR3 length: 20 residues. V trimming: 8 bases; J trimming: 2 bases; junction bases outside the gene matches: 20. The V gene's germline CDR1 is MNHGY and CDR2 SAAAGT. The CDR3 DNA reads TGTGCCAGCCGTTGGGGCATAGGACAGGGGGCGCGGGCCCCCTACAATGAGCAGTTCTTC. This encodes CASRWGIGQGARAPYNEQFF.